Sequencing of this T cell receptor beta chain was carried out in a study of blood T cell repertoires in COVID-19. On the study more broadly: Donors in the United States, Italy and Spain gave samples during acute or convalescent COVID-19. From T cells, B-cell-depleted T cells, or PBMCs came the material, which was cDNA or gDNA.

In its sample, this clone was seen once. Trimming left V 3 bases short and J 7 bases short, with 9 bases between. Per germline, CDR1 KGHSH and CDR2 LQKENI. The CDR3 is 13 residues long. Assay: immunoSEQ multiplex PCR; the TCRdb copy retains only in-frame clones and omits some. This table holds almost 400,000 clones, 88% found once. The receptor comes from a woman younger than 45 with acute COVID-19. This chain uses TRBV18 with TRBJ2-2; perhaps TRBD1 as D (6 bases). The sample consisted of PBMCs or T cells enriched from blood (not recorded which). CDR3 loop: CASSPDSYGELFF. The CDR3 nucleotides are TGTGCCAGCTCACCGGACAGTTACGGGGAGCTGTTTTTT.